This TCR beta chain was sequenced in a study of regulatory T cells in long-lasting Graves disease. The time point: newly diagnosed GD, antithyroid drugs for less than 3 months. After RNA was extracted from PBMCs, the TCR library was made from it. Patients with Graves' disease were diagnosed by American Thyroid Association guidelines. Germline lookup yields CDR1 MNHNS and CDR2 SASEGT. V shed 7 bases and J shed 7 bases, with 16 bases lying between them. The CDR3 is made up of 13 amino acids. This clonotype came up many times. To make TCR beta libraries, researchers used iRepertoire HTBI primers and Arm-PCR of CDR3 regions. TCRdb re-analysed the multiplex PCR reads in MiXCR, keeping a single row per CDR3 protein. Found here are roughly 420,000 distinct CDR3 sequences, about 16% of them singletons; the top ten hold around 11%. The data were also submitted as part of a second study, on T cells in Graves' hyperthyroidism and ophthalmopathy. As reported in that work: Clinical symptoms, serum thyroxine and TRAb, thyroid ultrasound and orbital computed tomography together formed the diagnostic basis. The HTBI primer set drove a first-round RT-PCR of the TCR CDR3. Clonotypes that were expanded in thyroid above 0.001 mostly appeared in blood too.

Here the sequenced sample was peripheral blood mononuclear cells (PBMCs), taken at new diagnosis, from a patient treated with antithyroid drugs. The V and J genes are TRBV6-1 and TRBJ1-1; D gene uncertain. This clonotype was sampled from a woman in her thirties with Graves disease. In nucleotides, the CDR3 is TGTGCCAGCAATTTTGCAGGCCCCCGTGAAGCTTTCTTT. This gives the protein CASNFAGPREAFF.